A single sample gave rise to the 20 T cell receptor beta chains below, sequenced in a study of cytomegalovirus exposure and HLA in healthy donors. The PCR was carried out with 60 Vbeta primers and 13 Jbeta primers. Data came from immunoSEQ multiplex PCR; TCRdb stores just in-frame clones and leaves some out. The sample yields 150,000 to 200,000 clones, 86% seen once. The specimen was PBMCs. All receptors come from a woman between 18 and 29 years old in good health and CMV-seronegative.

The V call is TRBV1, the J call TRBJ1-4; TRBD1 reflects the table's D call only, with no check against the DNA. TRBV1 corresponds to a pseudogene. The CDR3 is 16 residues long. This CDR3 reads CTSSLDEGAPNEKLFF. The CDR3 DNA follows: TGCACCAGCAGCCTTGATGAGGGGGCGCCTAATGAAAAACTGTTTTTT.

This clone was found a few times. The chain is built from TRBV9 and TRBJ2-7; TRBD2 agrees at 9 bases. Germline CDR1 SGDLS, CDR2 YYNGEE. V shed 4 bases, J shed 5 bases, and the junction held 10 bases outside the gene matches. The CDR3 extends over 15 amino acids. The CDR3 region has the DNA TGTGCCAGCAGCCCGAGGGAGCGGGAGGTACACGAGCAGTACTTC. Translation: CASSPREREVHEQYF. Drawing the rest from reference TRBV9 and TRBJ2-7, the complete variable domain is DSGVTQTPKHLITATGQRVTLRCSPRSGDLSVYWYQQSLDQGLQFLIQYYNGEERAKGNILERFSAQQFPDLHSELNLSSLELGDSALYFCASSPREREVHEQYFGPGTRLTVT.

The V call is TRBV6-1, the J call TRBJ1-1; 8 bases match TRBD1. V lost 2 bases and J lost 5; bases outside the gene matches: 7. CDR3 length equals 15 residues. CDR1 is MNHNS, CDR2 SASEGT, per germline. The CDR3 is CASSENRGGVTEAFF. CDR3 bases: TGTGCCAGCAGTGAAAACAGGGGGGGAGTAACTGAAGCTTTCTTT.

V gene TRBV6-4 combines with J gene TRBJ2-2; 8 bases line up with TRBD2. V lost 3 bases and J lost 3; bases outside the gene matches: 3. CDR3 length: 15 residues. Germline loops: CDR1 MRHNA, CDR2 SNTAGT. In DNA form, the CDR3 reads TGTGCCAGCAGTGAGGCGGGGGGCGACACCGGGGAGCTGTTTTTT. As protein: CASSEAGGDTGELFF.

The CDR3 sequence is CASSQVDTYEQYF. In DNA, the CDR3 is TGCGCCAGCAGCCAAGTGGACACCTACGAGCAGTACTTC. The chain joins TRBV4-1 to TRBJ2-7, with D possibly being TRBD1 (5 bases). CDR3 length equals 13 residues. Germline CDR1 and CDR2: MGHRA and YSYEKL. V lost 1 base, J lost 2 bases, and 6 bases lay in between.

The chain carries TRBV28 and TRBJ2-3; D might be TRBD2 (5 bases). The CDR3 has 14 residues. V was pared by 2 bases and J by 3 bases, with 9 bases between. Germline V gives CDR1 MDHEN, CDR2 SYDVKM. The DNA for the CDR3 is TGTGCCAGCAGTTTAGGGAGATTGACAGATACGCAGTATTTT. As protein: CASSLGRLTDTQYF.

The genes are TRBV4-2 and TRBJ1-2; 7 positions agree with TRBD1. Per the germline V gene, CDR1 is LGHNA and CDR2 is YNFKEQ. The CDR3 contains 16 residues. After removal of 1 base from V and 2 bases from J, the junction contained 7 bases not matched to a gene. CDR3 nucleotides: TGTGCCAGCAGCCAAGCGACCGGGACAGCAAACTATGGCTACACCTTC. It translates to CASSQATGTANYGYTF.

The J gene is TRBJ1-3, the V gene TRBV19, with a weak D call TRBD1 (5 bases). The CDR3 sequence is 13 residues long. Germline values: CDR1 LNHDA, CDR2 SQIVND (reference sequence). The V end was cut by 7 bases, the J end by 4 bases, with 11 bases between. The CDR3 DNA reads as TGTGCCAGTATAGCACAGGCGGGAAACACCATATATTTT. The encoded protein is CASIAQAGNTIYF.

The chain is built from TRBV2 and TRBJ2-7; 9 bases are shared with TRBD2. The CDR3 is 16 amino acids. Germline V gene sequence: CDR1 SNHLY, CDR2 FYNNEI. Losses at the gene ends were 0 bases for V and 2 bases for J; bases not matched to a gene: 5. The CDR3 here is CASSEAGGRAAYEQYF. The DNA for the CDR3 is TGTGCCAGCAGTGAAGCGGGCGGGAGGGCAGCCTACGAGCAGTACTTC.

This chain joins TRBV19 and TRBJ2-1; 11 positions agree with TRBD2. The CDR3 has 15 residues. Germline CDR1 is LNHDA and CDR2 is SQIVND (reference sequence). J was trimmed by 2 bases and V by 4 bases; bases with no gene match: 1. The CDR3 sequence is CASSRLAGTYNEQFF. The CDR3 DNA reads as TGTGCCAGTAGTAGACTAGCGGGGACCTACAATGAGCAGTTCTTC.

The CDR3 DNA sequence: TGCGCCAGCAGCTCCCTAGAGGGTGGCTACACCTTC. It is translated as CASSSLEGGYTF. The chain is built from TRBV5-1 and TRBJ1-2, with unresolved D. The CDR3 contains 12 residues. V lost 3 bases and J lost 7, with 10 bases in between. CDR1 is SGHRS and CDR2 is YFSETQ in the germline V gene.

The CDR3 nucleotides read TGTGCCAGCAGTCTGCCAGACTATGGCTACACCTTC. The encoded protein is CASSLPDYGYTF. The rearrangement uses TRBV28 and TRBJ1-2; D call uncertain. The CDR3 spans 12 residues. The germline gives CDR1 MDHEN, CDR2 SYDVKM. Trimming pared 5 bases from V and 3 bases from J, leaving 7 bases between.

This rearrangement joins TRBV4-1 to TRBJ2-7; no firm D call. CDR3 size: 14 residues. Germline V CDR1 and CDR2: MGHRA, YSYEKL. The V end lost 0 bases, the J end lost 1 base, and 7 bases lay between the germline ends. CDR3 bases: TGCGCCAGCAGCCAAGATCCGTCGTCCTACGAGCAGTACTTC. Its protein is CASSQDPSSYEQYF.

The chain couples TRBV9 to TRBJ2-3; 10 bases map to TRBD2. The trim removed 3 bases at V and 2 bases at J, leaving 9 bases unmatched. CDR3 size: 17 residues. Germline-derived CDR1 and CDR2 are SGDLS and YYNGEE. The CDR3 bases are TGTGCCAGCAGCGGACCCATACTAGCGGGATACACAGATACGCAGTATTTT. Translated, it gives CASSGPILAGYTDTQYF. Using reference TRBV9 and TRBJ2-3 for the parts outside the CDR3, the full variable domain is DSGVTQTPKHLITATGQRVTLRCSPRSGDLSVYWYQQSLDQGLQFLIQYYNGEERAKGNILERFSAQQFPDLHSELNLSSLELGDSALYFCASSGPILAGYTDTQYFGPGTRLTVL.

This rearrangement joins TRBV5-1 to TRBJ2-5; 14 bases agree with TRBD2. The J call may be faulty, since TRBJ2-7 better matches the DNA end. There are 16 residues in the CDR3. Per germline, CDR1 SGHRS and CDR2 YFSETQ. The CDR3 nucleotides are TGCGCCAGCAGCCCGGGACTAGCGGGGGTTTCCTACGAGCAGTACTTC. It specifies CASSPGLAGVSYEQYF.

CDR3 sequence: CATSSPTSTEQYF. CDR3 sequence (DNA): TGTGCCACCAGCAGCCCTACTAGCACCGAGCAGTACTTC. V is TRBV15 and J is TRBJ2-7; weak D call: TRBD2 (6 bases). Trimming shortened V by 3 bases and J by 6 bases, and 12 bases separated the two germline ends. Per the germline V gene, CDR1 is LNHNV and CDR2 is YYDKDF (reference sequence). There are 13 residues in the CDR3. Looking up the rest from reference TRBV15 and TRBJ2-7 gives the full variable domain: DAMVIQNPRYQVTQFGKPVTLSCSQTLNHNVMYWYQQKSSQAPKLLFHYYDKDFNNEADTPDNFQSRRPNTSFCFLDIRSPGLGDTAMYLCATSSPTSTEQYFGPGTRLTVT.

The genes are TRBV7-9 and TRBJ1-2; D gene ambiguous. The germline CDR1 and CDR2 sequences are SEHNR and FQNEAQ (reference sequence). The CDR3 length is 16 residues. V lost 2 bases and J lost 5, with 18 bases in between. The CDR3 loop is CASSLSVTGSIYGYTF. The CDR3 DNA reads as TGTGCCAGCAGCTTAAGCGTAACCGGGTCGATATATGGCTACACCTTC.

This clone was picked up a small number of times. J is TRBJ2-5 and V is TRBV30, with D possibly matching TRBD1 (6 bases). The germline V and J ends were trimmed by 0 bases and 4 bases, with 6 bases remaining between them. The CDR3 has 12 amino acids. From germline, CDR1 is GTSNPN and CDR2 SVGIG (reference sequence). CDR3 in DNA: TGTGCCTGGAGTGTAGGGGGAGAGACCCAGTACTTC. Its translation is CAWSVGGETQYF.

The CDR3 DNA reads as TGTGCCTGGAGTGAAGGAGCCTACAATGAGCAGTTCTTC. It is translated as CAWSEGAYNEQFF. The chain recombines TRBV30 with TRBJ2-1, with D uncertain. Germline V gives CDR1 GTSNPN, CDR2 SVGIG (reference sequence). There are 13 residues in the CDR3. V lost 1 base to trimming and J lost 2 bases, with 6 bases between them.

This chain links TRBV7-2 with TRBJ2-1; 8 positions match TRBD2. With V trimmed by 1 base and J by 5 bases, 4 bases remained unmatched. Germline V CDR1 and CDR2: SGHTA, FQGNSA. The CDR3 totals 15 residues. The CDR3, as DNA: TGTGCCAGCAGCTTAGGAGCGGGGGCCAACAATGAGCAGTTCTTC. Its protein product is CASSLGAGANNEQFF.